These T cell receptor beta chains were read from a single sample in a study of T cell changes during pregnancy in multiple sclerosis. Produced via immunoSEQ multiplex PCR; TCRdb's table is partial and in-frame only. The table has about 87,000 clones, 93% seen once; the top ten hold around 1.4%. Here the sequenced sample was peripheral blood, taken in the third trimester of pregnancy. Receptors were obtained from a female donor in good health, enrolled as a control in a pregnancy study. CDR3s include the opening cysteine and the closing phenylalanine or tryptophan. D genes are given only for firm matches. Part of the rows lack a size; the others show once, few, many or a class for expanded clones.

J gene | V gene | D gene | clone size | CDR3 protein | CDR3 DNA
TRBJ2-2 | TRBV5-6 | - | - | CASSPLLALNTGELFF | TGTGCCAGCAGCCCACTACTAGCACTGAACACCGGGGAGCTGTTTTTT
TRBJ2-2 | TRBV4-1 | TRBD1 | - | CASSQVRGRELFF | TGCGCCAGCAGCCAGGTTAGGGGGCGGGAGCTGTTTTTT
TRBJ1-2 | TRBV14 | - | - | CASSQDAGWDYGYTF | TGTGCCAGCAGCCAAGATGCAGGGTGGGACTATGGCTACACCTTC
TRBJ2-5 | TRBV4-1 | TRBD2 | - | CASSPTSGAIQETQYF | TGCGCCAGCAGCCCAACTAGCGGAGCTATCCAAGAGACCCAGTACTTC
TRBJ1-1 | TRBV5-1 | - | - | CASSFGGPMNTEAFF | TGCGCCAGCAGCTTTGGGGGCCCGATGAACACTGAAGCTTTCTTT
TRBJ2-7 | TRBV28 | TRBD2 | - | CASSFTGLADTYEQYF | TGTGCCAGCAGTTTTACGGGGCTAGCGGACACCTACGAGCAGTACTTC
TRBJ2-1 | TRBV6-1 | - | - | CASTIADSYNEQFF | TGTGCCAGCACTATCGCGGATTCCTACAATGAGCAGTTCTTC
TRBJ2-7 | TRBV5-1 | - | - | CASSLRLQGLTSSYEQYF | TGCGCCAGCAGCTTGAGGCTCCAGGGGCTGACAAGCTCCTACGAGCAGTACTTC
TRBJ2-3 | TRBV11-3 | TRBD2 | - | CASSLRGSSSDTQYF | TGTGCCAGCAGCTTACGCGGGAGCAGCTCAGATACGCAGTATTTT
TRBJ2-5 | TRBV2 | - | - | CASSVVTSQETQYF | TGTGCCAGCAGTGTGGTGACTTCACAAGAGACCCAGTACTTC
TRBJ2-1 | TRBV28 | TRBD2 | - | CASSSQGLAGGPGRGEFF | TGTGCCAGCAGTTCCCAGGGACTAGCGGGAGGGCCAGGGCGGGGGGAGTTCTTC
TRBJ2-7 | TRBV5-1 | - | few | CASSSDNQREQYF | TGCGCCAGCAGCTCGGACAACCAAAGGGAGCAGTACTTC
TRBJ2-5 | TRBV4-1 | TRBD1 | - | CASSQRQGQETQYF | TGCGCCAGCAGCCAGAGACAGGGTCAAGAGACCCAGTACTTC
TRBJ2-3 | TRBV29-1 | TRBD2 | - | CSVVGLAGSTDTQYF | TGCAGCGTTGTGGGACTAGCGGGTAGCACAGATACGCAGTATTTT
TRBJ2-2 | TRBV5-1 | - | few | CASSLVDLLENTGELFF | TGCGCCAGCAGCTTGGTAGACTTACTGGAGAACACCGGGGAGCTGTTTTTT
TRBJ1-1 | TRBV19 | TRBD1 | - | CASRNDRARAFF | TGTGCCAGTAGGAACGACAGGGCTCGAGCTTTCTTT
TRBJ2-7 | TRBV11-1 | - | - | CASSRPDTPGGEQYF | TGTGCCAGCAGCCGGCCCGACACCCCAGGAGGCGAGCAGTACTTC
TRBJ1-2 | TRBV27 | TRBD1 | - | CASSSDGTDNNYGYTF | TGTGCCAGCAGTTCAGATGGGACAGATAATAACTATGGCTACACCTTC
TRBJ2-2 | TRBV7-9 | TRBD2 | - | CASSSASGAVRAGELFF | TGTGCCAGCAGCTCTGCCAGCGGGGCGGTTCGGGCCGGGGAGCTGTTTTTT
TRBJ2-1 | TRBV5-1 | TRBD2 | - | CASSLVLAGVNEQFF | TGCGCCAGCAGCTTGGTTCTAGCGGGAGTCAATGAGCAGTTCTTC
TRBJ2-3 | TRBV4-2 | TRBD2 | - | CASSQGLAESTDTQYF | TGTGCCAGCAGCCAGGGACTAGCGGAGAGCACAGATACGCAGTATTTT
TRBJ2-7 | TRBV30 | - | - | CAWSLADEQYF | TGTGCCTGGAGTTTAGCAGACGAGCAGTACTTC
TRBJ2-5 | TRBV5-1 | - | - | CASSLGGRETQYF | TGCGCCAGCAGCTTGGGCGGGCGTGAGACCCAGTACTTC
TRBJ2-5 | TRBV27 | - | - | CASSLYREETQYF | TGTGCCAGCAGTTTATACCGGGAAGAGACCCAGTACTTC
TRBJ2-2 | TRBV4-1 | - | - | CASSREYYAGELFF | TGCGCCAGCAGCCGTGAGTATTACGCCGGGGAGCTGTTTTTT
TRBJ2-7 | TRBV2 | TRBD1 | - | CASSGQGAAYEQYF | TGTGCCAGCAGTGGACAGGGGGCAGCCTACGAGCAGTACTTC
TRBJ2-5 | TRBV10-3 | TRBD1 | - | CAIIMTGEETQYF | TGTGCCATCATTATGACAGGGGAAGAGACCCAGTACTTC
TRBJ2-5 | TRBV6-4 | TRBD2 | - | CASSGLAPKETQYF | TGTGCCAGCAGCGGACTAGCCCCCAAAGAGACCCAGTACTTC
TRBJ2-7 | TRBV18 | TRBD1 | - | CASSLLITGQGGEQYF | TGTGCCAGCTCACTACTTATCACGGGACAGGGCGGCGAGCAGTACTTC
TRBJ2-7 | TRBV5-4 | TRBD2 | - | CASSGGTSGAYEQYF | TGTGCCAGCAGCGGAGGTACTAGCGGCGCCTACGAGCAGTACTTC
TRBJ2-7 | TRBV19 | TRBD2 | - | CASSVTGTSGTLEQYF | TGTGCCAGTAGTGTCACCGGGACTAGCGGGACTTTGGAGCAGTACTTC
TRBJ2-6 | TRBV28 | TRBD1 | - | CASRPTGQGALSSGANVLTF | TGTGCCAGCAGACCAACGGGACAGGGGGCCCTTAGCTCTGGGGCCAACGTCCTGACTTTC
TRBJ2-5 | TRBV5-1 | - | once | CASGGGGGGETQYF | TGCGCCAGCGGGGGCGGGGGCGGAGGAGAGACCCAGTACTTC
TRBJ1-1 | TRBV5-1 | - | - | CASSSGQNTEAFF | TGCGCCAGCAGTTCTGGACAGAACACTGAAGCTTTCTTT
TRBJ2-1 | TRBV7-2 | - | - | CASSLSRAAIEQFF | TGTGCCAGCAGCTTATCTCGTGCGGCTATTGAGCAGTTCTTC
TRBJ2-5 | TRBV7-6 | - | - | CASSQMVPQTQETQYF | TGTGCCAGCAGCCAAATGGTCCCACAGACCCAAGAGACCCAGTACTTC
TRBJ2-1 | TRBV6-1 | TRBD2 | - | CATAGGRGDEQFF | TGTGCCACAGCGGGAGGGCGGGGGGATGAGCAGTTCTTC
TRBJ1-1 | TRBV29-1 | - | few | CSVEDGGNTEAFF | TGCAGCGTTGAAGACGGGGGGAACACTGAAGCTTTCTTT
TRBJ1-2 | TRBV7-2 | - | - | CASSLVWGGYGYTF | TGTGCCAGCAGCTTAGTCTGGGGGGGCTATGGCTACACCTTC
TRBJ1-4 | TRBV2 | - | - | CAAQRTPLNEKLFF | TGTGCCGCTCAAAGGACACCTCTGAATGAAAAACTGTTTTTT
TRBJ2-7 | TRBV2 | TRBD2 | - | CASSEPRLADAEQYF | TGTGCCAGCAGTGAGCCGCGCCTAGCGGATGCCGAGCAGTACTTC